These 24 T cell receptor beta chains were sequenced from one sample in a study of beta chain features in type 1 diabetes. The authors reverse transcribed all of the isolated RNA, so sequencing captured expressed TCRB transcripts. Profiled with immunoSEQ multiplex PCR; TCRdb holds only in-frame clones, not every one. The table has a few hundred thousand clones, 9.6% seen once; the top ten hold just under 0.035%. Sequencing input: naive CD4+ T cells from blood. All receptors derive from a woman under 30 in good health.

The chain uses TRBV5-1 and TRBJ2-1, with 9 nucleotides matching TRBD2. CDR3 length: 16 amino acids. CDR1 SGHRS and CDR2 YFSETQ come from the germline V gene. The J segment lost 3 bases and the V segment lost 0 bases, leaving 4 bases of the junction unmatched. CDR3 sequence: CASSLVPRGGYNEQFF. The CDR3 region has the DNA TGCGCCAGCAGCTTGGTGCCGCGGGGGGGCTACAATGAGCAGTTCTTC.

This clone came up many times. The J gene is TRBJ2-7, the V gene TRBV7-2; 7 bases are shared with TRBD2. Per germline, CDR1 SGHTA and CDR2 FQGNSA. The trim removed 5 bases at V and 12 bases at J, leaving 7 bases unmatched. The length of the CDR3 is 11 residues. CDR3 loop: CASSTSDKTYF. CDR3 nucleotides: TGTGCCAGCAGCACTAGCGACAAAACGTACTTC.

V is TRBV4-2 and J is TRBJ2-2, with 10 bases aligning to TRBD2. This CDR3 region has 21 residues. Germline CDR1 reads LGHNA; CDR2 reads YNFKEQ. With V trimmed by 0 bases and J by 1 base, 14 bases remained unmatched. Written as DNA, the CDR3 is TGTGCCAGCAGCCAAGATTTCGGTAGAGTAGCGGGAGGCCGGAACACCGGGGAGCTGTTTTTT. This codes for CASSQDFGRVAGGRNTGELFF.

The CDR3 bases are TGTGCCAGCTCACCGGGACAGGGGGCCCCTCAGCCCCAGCATTTT. Translating it yields CASSPGQGAPQPQHF. The V and J genes are TRBV18 and TRBJ1-5; TRBD1 matches 12 bases. The CDR3 is 15 amino acids. After removal of 3 bases from V and 6 bases from J, the junction contained 3 bases not matched to a gene. Germline V gene sequence: CDR1 KGHSH, CDR2 LQKENI.

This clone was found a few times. In DNA form, the CDR3 reads TGTGCCAGCAGTTTCTATCGTACAGTTATGAACACTGAAGCTTTCTTT. As protein: CASSFYRTVMNTEAFF. The chain uses TRBV27 and TRBJ1-1; D remains unclear. Germline-derived CDR1 and CDR2 are MNHEY and SMNVEV (reference sequence). V was cut by 3 bases and J by 0 bases, with 14 bases left in between. This CDR3 has 16 residues.

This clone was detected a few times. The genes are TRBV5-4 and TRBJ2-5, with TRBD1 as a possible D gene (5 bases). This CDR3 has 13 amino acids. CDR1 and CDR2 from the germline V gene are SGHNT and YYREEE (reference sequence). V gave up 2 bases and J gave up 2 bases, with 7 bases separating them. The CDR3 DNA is TGTGCCAGCAGCTTAGACAGACAAGAGACCCAGTACTTC. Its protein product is CASSLDRQETQYF.

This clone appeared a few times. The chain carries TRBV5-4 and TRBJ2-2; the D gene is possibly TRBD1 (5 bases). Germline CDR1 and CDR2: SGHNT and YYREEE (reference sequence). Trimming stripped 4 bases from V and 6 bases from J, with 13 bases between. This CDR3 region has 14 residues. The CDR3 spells CASSPGQVSGELFF. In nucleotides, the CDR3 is TGTGCCAGCAGCCCTGGACAAGTCTCCGGGGAGCTGTTTTTT.

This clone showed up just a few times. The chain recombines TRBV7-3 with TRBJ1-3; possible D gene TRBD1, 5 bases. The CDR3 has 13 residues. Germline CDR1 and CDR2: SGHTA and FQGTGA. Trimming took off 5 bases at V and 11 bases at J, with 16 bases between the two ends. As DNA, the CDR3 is TGTGCCAGCAGCCCCGGGACTAAGACACCCATATATTTT. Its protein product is CASSPGTKTPIYF.

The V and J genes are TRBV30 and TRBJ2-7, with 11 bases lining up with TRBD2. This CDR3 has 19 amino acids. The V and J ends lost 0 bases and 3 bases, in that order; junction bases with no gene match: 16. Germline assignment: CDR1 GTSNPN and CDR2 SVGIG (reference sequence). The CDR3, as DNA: TGTGCCTGGAGTGTCGATCGGACTAGCGGGTCAGGAGGGGTCTACGAGCAGTACTTC. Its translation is CAWSVDRTSGSGGVYEQYF.

The chain's CDR3 is CASSLALGTGSQPQHF. DNA for the CDR3: TGTGCCAGCAGCTTGGCCCTAGGGACAGGGAGCCAGCCCCAGCATTTT. The chain joins TRBV5-6 to TRBJ1-5, with 9 bases matching TRBD1. This CDR3 has 16 amino acids. V lost 0 bases and J lost 7; bases outside the gene matches: 8. Looked up from germline, CDR1 is SGHDT and CDR2 is YYEEEE.

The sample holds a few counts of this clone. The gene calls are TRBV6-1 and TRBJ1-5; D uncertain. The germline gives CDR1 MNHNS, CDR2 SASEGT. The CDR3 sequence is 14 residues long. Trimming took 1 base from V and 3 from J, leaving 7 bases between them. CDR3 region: CASSEGLLNQPQHF. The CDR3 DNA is TGTGCCAGCAGTGAAGGCCTACTCAATCAGCCCCAGCATTTT.

The CDR3 here is CASSWDLALDTQYF. The DNA of the CDR3 is TGTGCCAGCAGTTGGGACTTAGCGCTGGATACGCAGTATTTT. The chain has TRBV5-4 and TRBJ2-3; D perhaps matches TRBD2 (6 bases). V lost 5 bases and J 6 bases, leaving 16 bases between the germline ends. The CDR3 is 14 residues long. Germline lookup yields CDR1 SGHNT and CDR2 YYREEE (reference sequence).

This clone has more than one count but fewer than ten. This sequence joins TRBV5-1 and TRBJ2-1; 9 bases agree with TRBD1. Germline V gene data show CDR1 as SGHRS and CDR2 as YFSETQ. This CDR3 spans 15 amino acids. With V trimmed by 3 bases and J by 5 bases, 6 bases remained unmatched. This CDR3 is CASSSLDRGDNEQFF. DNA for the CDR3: TGCGCCAGCAGCTCCTTAGACAGGGGGGACAATGAGCAGTTCTTC.

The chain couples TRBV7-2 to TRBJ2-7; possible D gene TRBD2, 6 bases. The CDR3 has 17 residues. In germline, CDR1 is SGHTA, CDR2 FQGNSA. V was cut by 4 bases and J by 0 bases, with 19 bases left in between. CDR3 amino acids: CASSSLRVGRSSYEQYF. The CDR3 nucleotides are TGTGCCAGCAGCTCCCTGCGGGTGGGGAGGTCCTCCTACGAGCAGTACTTC. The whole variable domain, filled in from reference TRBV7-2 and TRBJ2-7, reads GAGVSQSPSNKVTEKGKDVELRCDPISGHTALYWYRQSLGQGLEFLIYFQGNSAPDKSGLPSDRFSAERTGGSVSTLTIQRTQQEDSAVYLCASSSLRVGRSSYEQYFGPGTRLTVT.

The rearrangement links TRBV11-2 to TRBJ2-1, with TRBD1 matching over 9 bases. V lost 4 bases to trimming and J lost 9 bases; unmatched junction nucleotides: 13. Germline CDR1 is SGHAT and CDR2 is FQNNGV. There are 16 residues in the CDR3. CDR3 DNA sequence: TGTGCCAGCAGCTCGACAACCTTCAGACAGGGGGGTGAGCAGTTCTTC. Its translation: CASSSTTFRQGGEQFF.

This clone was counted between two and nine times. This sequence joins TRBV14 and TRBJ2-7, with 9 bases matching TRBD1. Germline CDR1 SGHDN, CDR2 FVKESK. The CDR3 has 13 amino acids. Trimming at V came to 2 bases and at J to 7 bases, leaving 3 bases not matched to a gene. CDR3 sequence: CASSQNRGQEQYF. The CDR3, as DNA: TGTGCCAGCAGCCAAAACAGGGGGCAAGAGCAGTACTTC.

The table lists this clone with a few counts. DNA of the CDR3: TGTGCCACCTTCTCGTCCCAAGAGACCCAGTACTTC. It is translated as CATFSSQETQYF. V usage is TRBV28 and J usage is TRBJ2-5; D unresolved. Trimming stripped 10 bases from V and 1 base from J, with 10 bases between. Germline CDR1 and CDR2: MDHEN and SYDVKM. This CDR3 comprises 12 residues.

Here the CDR3 DNA reads TGTGCCAGCAGTGTCACTAGCGGGGGGGCCCAGTACTTC. It specifies CASSVTSGGAQYF. The rearrangement links TRBV6-5 to TRBJ2-5; 13 nucleotides agree with TRBD2. This CDR3 region has 13 residues. V lost 5 bases, J lost 9 bases, and 3 bases stayed unmatched. Germline V gives CDR1 MNHEY, CDR2 SVGAGI.

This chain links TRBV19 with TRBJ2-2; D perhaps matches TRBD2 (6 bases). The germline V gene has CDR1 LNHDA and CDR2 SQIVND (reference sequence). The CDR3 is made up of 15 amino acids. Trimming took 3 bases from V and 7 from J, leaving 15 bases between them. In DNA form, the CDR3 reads TGTGCCAGTAGTATGGCGGGGCGAACAGACGGGGAGCTGTTTTTT. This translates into CASSMAGRTDGELFF.

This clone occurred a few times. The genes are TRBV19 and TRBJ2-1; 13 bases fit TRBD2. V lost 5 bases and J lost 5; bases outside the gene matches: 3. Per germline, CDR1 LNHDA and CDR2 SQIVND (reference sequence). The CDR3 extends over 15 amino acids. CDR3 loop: CASSPGTSGNNEQFF. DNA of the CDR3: TGTGCCAGTAGTCCCGGGACTAGCGGGAACAATGAGCAGTTCTTC. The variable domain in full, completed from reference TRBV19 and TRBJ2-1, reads DGGITQSPKYLFRKEGQNVTLSCEQNLNHDAMYWYRQDPGQGLRLIYYSQIVNDFQKGDIAEGYSVSREKKESFPLTVTSAQKNPTAFYLCASSPGTSGNNEQFFGPGTRLTVL.

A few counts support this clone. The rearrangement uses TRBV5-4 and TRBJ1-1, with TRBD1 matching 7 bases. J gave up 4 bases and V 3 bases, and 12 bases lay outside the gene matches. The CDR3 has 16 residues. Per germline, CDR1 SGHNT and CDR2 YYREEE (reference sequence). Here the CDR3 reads CASSSIFRGRGTEAFF. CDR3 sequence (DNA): TGTGCCAGCAGCTCTATCTTCAGGGGGAGAGGCACTGAAGCTTTCTTT.

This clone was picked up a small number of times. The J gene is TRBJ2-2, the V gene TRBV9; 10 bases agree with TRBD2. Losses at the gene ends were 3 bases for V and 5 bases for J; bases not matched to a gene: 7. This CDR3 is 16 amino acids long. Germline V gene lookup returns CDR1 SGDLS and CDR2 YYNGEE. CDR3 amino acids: CASSAERGGRTGELFF. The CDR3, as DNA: TGTGCCAGCAGCGCAGAGCGGGGGGGGCGTACCGGGGAGCTGTTTTTT. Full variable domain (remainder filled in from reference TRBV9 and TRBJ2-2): DSGVTQTPKHLITATGQRVTLRCSPRSGDLSVYWYQQSLDQGLQFLIQYYNGEERAKGNILERFSAQQFPDLHSELNLSSLELGDSALYFCASSAERGGRTGELFFGEGSRLTVL.

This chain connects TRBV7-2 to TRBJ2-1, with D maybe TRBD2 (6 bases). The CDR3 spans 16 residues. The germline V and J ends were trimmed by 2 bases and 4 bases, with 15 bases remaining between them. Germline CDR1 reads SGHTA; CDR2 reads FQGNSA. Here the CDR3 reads CASSLKGGTPYNEQFF. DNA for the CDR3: TGTGCCAGCAGCTTAAAAGGCGGGACTCCTTACAATGAGCAGTTCTTC.

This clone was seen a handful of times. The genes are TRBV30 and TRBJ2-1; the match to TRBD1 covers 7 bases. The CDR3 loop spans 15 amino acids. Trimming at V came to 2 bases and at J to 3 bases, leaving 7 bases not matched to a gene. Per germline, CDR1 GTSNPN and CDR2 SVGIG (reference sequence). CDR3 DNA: TGTGCCTGGAGTAATGACAGGGTCCGCTACAATGAGCAGTTCTTC. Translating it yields CAWSNDRVRYNEQFF.